Below, 18 T cell receptor beta chains from the same sample are listed, as sequenced in a study of cytomegalovirus exposure and HLA in healthy donors. Primers: 60 Vbeta forward and 13 Jbeta reverse. Method: immunoSEQ multiplex PCR; TCRdb's copy keeps in-frame clones and lacks some. The specimen's table records 95,000 to 110,000 clones. Sequenced input: PBMCs. These receptors originate from a man aged 35-49 years in good health and CMV-seronegative.

The genes are TRBV7-9 and TRBJ1-6; 7 bases match TRBD1. Germline V gene sequence: CDR1 SEHNR, CDR2 FQNEAQ (reference sequence). The CDR3 runs to 15 residues. V lost 10 bases and J lost 6; bases outside the gene matches: 12. CDR3 region: CAITWDSKSNSPLHF. DNA for the CDR3: TGTGCCATCACCTGGGACAGTAAAAGTAATTCACCCCTCCACTTT.

The V and J genes are TRBV6-6 and TRBJ1-5; TRBD1 might be the D (6 bases). Trimming took off 9 bases at V and 2 bases at J, with 11 bases between the two ends. Germline CDR1 and CDR2: MNHNY and SVGAGI (reference sequence). The CDR3 has 13 residues. The CDR3: CASEGHRNQPQHF. The CDR3 DNA follows: TGTGCCAGTGAGGGACACCGCAATCAGCCCCAGCATTTT.

As DNA, the CDR3 is TGTGCCAGCAGCTCAAAGACAGGTTACACCGGCGAGCAGTACTTC. Translated: CASSSKTGYTGEQYF. The chain recombines TRBV7-8 with TRBJ2-7, with D perhaps TRBD1 (6 bases). The CDR3 runs 15 residues. The germline CDR1 and CDR2 sequences are SGHVS and FQNEAQ. Trimming took 4 bases from V and 6 from J, leaving 19 bases between them.

The chain uses TRBV29-1 and TRBJ2-5, with D unclear. Per germline, CDR1 SQVTM and CDR2 ANQGSEA. The CDR3 has 12 amino acids. Trimming pared 4 bases from V and 2 bases from J, leaving 8 bases between. CDR3 loop: CSVGLKQETQYF. CDR3 in DNA: TGCAGCGTTGGACTGAAACAAGAGACCCAGTACTTC.

The V call is TRBV18, the J call TRBJ2-1; 16 bases are a match to TRBD2. Trimming took 2 bases from V and 7 from J; bases not matched to a gene: 5. This CDR3 contains 17 residues. Germline V lookup: CDR1 KGHSH, CDR2 LQKENI. CDR3 nucleotide sequence: TGTGCCAGCTCACCATCGGGACTAGCGGGGGGGGCTAATGAGCAGTTCTTC. Its protein is CASSPSGLAGGANEQFF.

The V and J genes are TRBV7-9 and TRBJ2-3, with 12 bases matching TRBD2. Germline CDR1 reads SEHNR; CDR2 reads FQNEAQ (reference sequence). The junction had 2 bases not matched to a gene; V was cut back by 5 bases and J by 2 bases. The CDR3 sequence is 15 residues long. The CDR3 region has the DNA TGTGCCAGCAGCGGACTAGCGGGGTACACAGATACGCAGTATTTT. Translation: CASSGLAGYTDTQYF.

The V gene is TRBV7-2, the J gene TRBJ2-5, with TRBD2 matching 8 bases. This CDR3 comprises 17 residues. V trimming: 0 bases; J trimming: 5 bases; junction bases outside the gene matches: 11. Per germline, CDR1 SGHTA and CDR2 FQGNSA. CDR3: CASSLAGERGGQETQYF. The CDR3 DNA follows: TGTGCCAGCAGCTTAGCGGGAGAACGGGGGGGCCAGGAGACCCAGTACTTC.

The rearrangement links TRBV10-2 to TRBJ2-7; 8 bases fit TRBD1. V lost 6 bases, J lost 4 bases, and 8 bases stayed unmatched. Germline CDR1 reads WSHSY; CDR2 reads SAAADI. This CDR3 contains 14 residues. The chain's CDR3 is CASSLARTGYEQYF. Here the CDR3 DNA reads TGCGCCAGCAGCCTCGCAAGGACAGGGTACGAGCAGTACTTC.

The chain joins TRBV11-2 to TRBJ1-5; D is unresolved. This CDR3 is 16 amino acids long. The germline gives CDR1 SGHAT, CDR2 FQNNGV. Trimming left V 5 bases short and J 0 bases short, with 14 bases between. The CDR3 spells CASSLGSSHSNQPQHF. The CDR3 DNA sequence: TGTGCCAGCAGCCTGGGGAGCAGTCATAGCAATCAGCCCCAGCATTTT.

This sequence joins TRBV5-1 and TRBJ2-7; 8 positions agree with TRBD2. V lost 4 bases, J lost 0 bases, and 3 bases stayed unmatched. In germline, CDR1 is SGHRS, CDR2 YFSETQ. CDR3 length equals 14 residues. This CDR3 is CASSRSGSSYEQYF. For the CDR3, the DNA is TGCGCCAGCAGCCGCAGCGGGAGCTCCTACGAGCAGTACTTC.

The rearrangement uses TRBV5-5 and TRBJ1-1, with a possible D match to TRBD1 (6 bases). This CDR3 contains 15 residues. Germline CDR1 and CDR2: SGHKS and YYEKEE (reference sequence). V gave up 3 bases and J gave up 11 bases, with 23 bases separating them. CDR3 sequence reads: CASSYPGTAGALAFF. The CDR3 DNA follows: TGTGCCAGCAGCTACCCCGGGACCGCGGGGGCTTTGGCTTTCTTT.

The chain combines TRBV13 with TRBJ1-1, with D possibly TRBD1 on 5 matching bases. V gave up 1 base and J gave up 4 bases, with 10 bases separating them. The CDR3 contains 14 residues. Germline V lookup: CDR1 PRHDT, CDR2 FYEKMQ (reference sequence). The DNA of the CDR3 is TGTGCCAGCAGCTTAGTCATAGGGGCCACTGAAGCTTTCTTT. Its translation: CASSLVIGATEAFF.

V gene TRBV15 combines with J gene TRBJ1-3; D unclear. The CDR3 is 13 amino acids. Germline CDR1 reads LNHNV; CDR2 reads YYDKDF (reference sequence). The V end was cut by 6 bases, the J end by 4 bases, with 10 bases between. The CDR3 sequence is CATRSGNGNTIYF. CDR3 bases: TGTGCCACCAGATCAGGCAACGGAAACACCATATATTTT. Looking up the rest from reference TRBV15 and TRBJ1-3 gives the full variable domain: DAMVIQNPRYQVTQFGKPVTLSCSQTLNHNVMYWYQQKSSQAPKLLFHYYDKDFNNEADTPDNFQSRRPNTSFCFLDIRSPGLGDTAMYLCATRSGNGNTIYFGEGSWLTVV.

The chain couples TRBV7-9 to TRBJ2-1; 7 bases are shared with TRBD2. Germline CDR1 SEHNR, CDR2 FQNEAQ (reference sequence). V lost 5 bases, J lost 3 bases, and 13 bases stayed unmatched. This CDR3 is built from 17 residues. CDR3 bases: TGTGCCAGCAGCCCGACAGCTACCGGGGGGAACTACAATGAGCAGTTCTTC. Protein sequence: CASSPTATGGNYNEQFF.

The chain combines TRBV11-2 with TRBJ2-3; no definite D call. Trimming removed 1 base from V and 2 bases from J, with 7 bases in between. CDR3 length equals 14 residues. Per the germline V gene, CDR1 is SGHAT and CDR2 is FQNNGV. The CDR3: CASSLGGYTDTQYF. Written as DNA, the CDR3 is TGTGCCAGCAGCTTAGGAGGATACACAGATACGCAGTATTTT. The complete variable domain, with remaining parts taken from reference TRBV11-2 and TRBJ2-3, reads EAGVAQSPRYKIIEKRQSVAFWCNPISGHATLYWYQQILGQGPKLLIQFQNNGVVDDSQLPKDRFSAERLKGVDSTLKIQPAKLEDSAVYLCASSLGGYTDTQYFGPGTRLTVL.

This sequence joins TRBV25-1 and TRBJ1-2; TRBD1 might be the D (5 bases). The CDR3 is 13 residues long. The germline CDR1 and CDR2 sequences are MGHDK and SYGVNS. The ends were cut back, 7 bases at V and 3 bases at J, with 12 bases in the middle. The CDR3 reads CASTGGTYYGYTF. CDR3 in DNA: TGTGCCAGCACCGGGGGGACTTACTATGGCTACACCTTC.

V gene TRBV5-1 combines with J gene TRBJ1-2; D is unclear. The V gene lost 4 bases and the J gene lost 3 bases, with 22 bases spanning the gap. The germline CDR1 and CDR2 sequences are SGHRS and YFSETQ. This CDR3 is built from 17 residues. The CDR3 region has the DNA TGCGCCAGCAGCCCGCATTATTCAGGCAGACGAGACTATGGCTACACCTTC. Translated: CASSPHYSGRRDYGYTF.

The chain carries TRBV5-1 and TRBJ2-5; no definite D call. The germline CDR1 and CDR2 sequences are SGHRS and YFSETQ. The CDR3 has 12 residues. V shed 0 bases and J shed 3 bases, with 3 bases lying between them. CDR3 sequence (DNA): TGCGCCAGCAGCTTGGCTAAAGAGACCCAGTACTTC. This sequence encodes CASSLAKETQYF.